This T cell receptor beta chain was sequenced for a study of monozygotic twins with inflammatory bowel disease. Following a re-call of the 5' RACE reads, TCRdb has one entry per CDR3 protein and lacks DNA. The sample table sets out more than 300,000 distinct CDR3 sequences. The sequence was obtained from a human donor with ulcerative colitis or Crohn's disease, or a healthy co-twin of an affected twin (not recorded which). Input material: blood.

CDR3 sequence reads: CASSPGVLAKNIQYF. The gene calls are TRBV7-2 and TRBJ2-4; TCRdb names TRBD1, which stays unverified in the absence of DNA. The CDR3 has 15 amino acids. Germline values: CDR1 SGHTA, CDR2 FQGNSA.